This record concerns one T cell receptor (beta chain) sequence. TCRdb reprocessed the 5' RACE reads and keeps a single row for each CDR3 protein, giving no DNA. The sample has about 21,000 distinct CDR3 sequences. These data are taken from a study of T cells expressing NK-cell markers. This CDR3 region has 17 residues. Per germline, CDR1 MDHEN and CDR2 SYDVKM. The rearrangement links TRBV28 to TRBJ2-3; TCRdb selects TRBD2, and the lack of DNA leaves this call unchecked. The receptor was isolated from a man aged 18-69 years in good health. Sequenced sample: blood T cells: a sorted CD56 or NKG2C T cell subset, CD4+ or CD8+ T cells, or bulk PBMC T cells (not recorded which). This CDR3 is CASSLGLAGGSPDTQYF.